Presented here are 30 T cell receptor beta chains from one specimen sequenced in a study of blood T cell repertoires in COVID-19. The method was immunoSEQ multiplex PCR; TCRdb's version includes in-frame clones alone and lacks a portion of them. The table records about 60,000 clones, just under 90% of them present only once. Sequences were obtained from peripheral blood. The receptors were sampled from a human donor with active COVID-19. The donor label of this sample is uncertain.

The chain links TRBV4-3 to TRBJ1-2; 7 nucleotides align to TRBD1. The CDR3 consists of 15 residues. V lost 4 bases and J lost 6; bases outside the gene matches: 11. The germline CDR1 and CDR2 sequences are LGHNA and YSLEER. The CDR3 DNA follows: TGCGCCAGCAGCCTACTGATCACAGGGGATAATGGCTACACCTTC. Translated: CASSLLITGDNGYTF.

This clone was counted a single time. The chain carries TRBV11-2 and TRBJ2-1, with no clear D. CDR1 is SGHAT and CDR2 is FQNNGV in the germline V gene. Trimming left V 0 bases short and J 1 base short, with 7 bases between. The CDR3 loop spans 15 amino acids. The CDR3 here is CASSLEQSSYNEQFF. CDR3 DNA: TGTGCCAGCAGCTTAGAACAGTCTTCCTACAATGAGCAGTTCTTC.

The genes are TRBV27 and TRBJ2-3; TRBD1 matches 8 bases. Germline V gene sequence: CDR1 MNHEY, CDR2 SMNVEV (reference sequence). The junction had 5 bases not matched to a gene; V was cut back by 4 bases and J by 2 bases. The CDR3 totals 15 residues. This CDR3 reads CASSSRTGFTDTQYF. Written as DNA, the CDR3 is TGTGCCAGCAGTTCCCGGACAGGGTTCACAGATACGCAGTATTTT.

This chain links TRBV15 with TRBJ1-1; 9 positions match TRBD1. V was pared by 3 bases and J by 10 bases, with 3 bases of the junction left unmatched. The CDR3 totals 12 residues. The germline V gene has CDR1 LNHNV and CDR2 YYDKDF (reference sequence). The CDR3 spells CATSSSTGGAFF. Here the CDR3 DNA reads TGTGCCACCAGCAGTTCGACAGGGGGAGCTTTCTTT.

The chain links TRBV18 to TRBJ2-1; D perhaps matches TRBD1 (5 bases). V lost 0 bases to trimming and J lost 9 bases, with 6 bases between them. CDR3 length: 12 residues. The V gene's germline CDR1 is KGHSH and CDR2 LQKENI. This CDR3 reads CASSPPTAEQFF. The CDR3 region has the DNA TGTGCCAGCTCACCACCGACAGCTGAGCAGTTCTTC.

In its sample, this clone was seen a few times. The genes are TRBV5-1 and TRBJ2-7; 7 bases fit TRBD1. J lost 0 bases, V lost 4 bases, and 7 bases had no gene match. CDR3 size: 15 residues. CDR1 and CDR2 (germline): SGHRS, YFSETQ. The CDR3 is CASSAGTVDSYEQYF. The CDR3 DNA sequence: TGCGCCAGCAGCGCCGGGACAGTAGACTCCTACGAGCAGTACTTC.

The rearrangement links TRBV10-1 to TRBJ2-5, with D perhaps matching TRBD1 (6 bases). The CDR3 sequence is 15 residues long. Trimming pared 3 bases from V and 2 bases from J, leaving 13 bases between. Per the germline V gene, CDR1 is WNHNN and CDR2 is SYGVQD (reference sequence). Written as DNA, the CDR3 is TGCGCCAGCAGTGACAGGGGCTACCAACAAGAGACCCAGTACTTC. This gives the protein CASSDRGYQQETQYF.

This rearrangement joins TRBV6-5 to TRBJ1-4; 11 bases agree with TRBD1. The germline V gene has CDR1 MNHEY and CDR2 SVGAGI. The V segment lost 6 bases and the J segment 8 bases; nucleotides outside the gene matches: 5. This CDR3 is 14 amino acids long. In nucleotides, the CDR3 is TGTGCCAGCAGGCGGACAGGGGGCCGCGAAAAACTGTTTTTT. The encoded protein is CASRRTGGREKLFF.

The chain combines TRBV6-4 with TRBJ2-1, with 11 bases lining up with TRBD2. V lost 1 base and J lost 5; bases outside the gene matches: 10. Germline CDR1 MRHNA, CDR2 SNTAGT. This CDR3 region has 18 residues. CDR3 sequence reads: CASSDFPRGTSGHNEQFF. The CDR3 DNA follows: TGTGCCAGCAGTGACTTTCCCCGTGGGACTAGCGGTCACAATGAGCAGTTCTTC.

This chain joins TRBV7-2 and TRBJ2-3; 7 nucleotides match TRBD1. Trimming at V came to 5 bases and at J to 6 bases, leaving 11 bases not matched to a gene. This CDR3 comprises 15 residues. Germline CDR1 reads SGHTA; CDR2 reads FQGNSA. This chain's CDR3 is CASSLLLTGADTQYF. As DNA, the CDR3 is TGTGCCAGCAGCCTACTACTTACAGGGGCTGATACGCAGTATTTT.

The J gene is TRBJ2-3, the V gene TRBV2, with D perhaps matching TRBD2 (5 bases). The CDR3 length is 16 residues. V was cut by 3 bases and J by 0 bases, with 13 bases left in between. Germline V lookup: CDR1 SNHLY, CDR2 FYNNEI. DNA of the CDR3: TGTGCCAGCAGTGACGTTCGGCGCGGGAGCACAGATACGCAGTATTTT. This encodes CASSDVRRGSTDTQYF.

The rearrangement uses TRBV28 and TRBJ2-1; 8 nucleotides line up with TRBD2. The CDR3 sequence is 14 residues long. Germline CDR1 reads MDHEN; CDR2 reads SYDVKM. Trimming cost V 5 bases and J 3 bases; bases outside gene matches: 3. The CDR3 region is CASSLRGGYNEQFF. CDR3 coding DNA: TGTGCCAGCAGTCTCCGGGGGGGCTACAATGAGCAGTTCTTC.

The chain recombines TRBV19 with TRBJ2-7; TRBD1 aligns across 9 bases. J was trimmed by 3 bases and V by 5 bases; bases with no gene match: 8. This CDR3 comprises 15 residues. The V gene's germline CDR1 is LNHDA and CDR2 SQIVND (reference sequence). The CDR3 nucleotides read TGTGCCAGTAGTTCACCGGGACAGGGCAGCTACGAGCAGTACTTC. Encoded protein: CASSSPGQGSYEQYF.

CDR3 residues: CSVMTGAQYF. The CDR3 bases are TGCAGTGTAATGACAGGGGCGCAGTACTTC. The chain employs TRBV29-1 and TRBJ2-7; the match to TRBD1 covers 8 bases. The CDR3 has 10 amino acids. Germline values: CDR1 SQVTM, CDR2 ANQGSEA.

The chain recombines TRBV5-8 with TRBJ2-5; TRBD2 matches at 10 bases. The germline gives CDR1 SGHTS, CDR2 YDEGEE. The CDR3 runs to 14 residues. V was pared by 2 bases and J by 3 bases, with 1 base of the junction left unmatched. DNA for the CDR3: TGTGCCAGCAGCTTAAGCGGGAGGGAAGAGACCCAGTACTTC. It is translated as CASSLSGREETQYF.

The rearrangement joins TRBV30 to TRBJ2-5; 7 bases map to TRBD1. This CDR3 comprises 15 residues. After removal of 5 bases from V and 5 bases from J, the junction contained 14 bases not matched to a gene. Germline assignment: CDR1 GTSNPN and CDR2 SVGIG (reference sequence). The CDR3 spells CAWATGTALRETQYF. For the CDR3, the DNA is TGTGCCTGGGCAACCGGGACAGCGTTGAGGGAGACCCAGTACTTC.

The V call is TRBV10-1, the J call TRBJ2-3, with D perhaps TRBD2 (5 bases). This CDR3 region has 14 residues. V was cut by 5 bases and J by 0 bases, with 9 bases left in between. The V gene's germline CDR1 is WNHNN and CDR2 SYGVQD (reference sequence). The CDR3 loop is CASSRAGSTDTQYF. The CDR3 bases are TGCGCCAGCAGTCGGGCGGGTAGCACAGATACGCAGTATTTT.

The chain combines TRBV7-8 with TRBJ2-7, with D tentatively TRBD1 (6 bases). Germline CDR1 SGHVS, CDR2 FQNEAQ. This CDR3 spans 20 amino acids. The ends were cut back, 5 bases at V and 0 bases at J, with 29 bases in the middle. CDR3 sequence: CASSAIPGHFLSLSSYEQYF. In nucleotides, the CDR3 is TGTGCCAGCAGCGCTATACCGGGACACTTTCTCTCTTTAAGCTCCTACGAGCAGTACTTC.

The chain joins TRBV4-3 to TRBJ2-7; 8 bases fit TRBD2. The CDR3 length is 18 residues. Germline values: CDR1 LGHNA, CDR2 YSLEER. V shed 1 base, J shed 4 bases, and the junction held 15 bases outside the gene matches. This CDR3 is CASSQVGDPGLGQYEQYF. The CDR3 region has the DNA TGCGCCAGCAGCCAAGTGGGGGATCCGGGACTAGGGCAATACGAGCAGTACTTC.

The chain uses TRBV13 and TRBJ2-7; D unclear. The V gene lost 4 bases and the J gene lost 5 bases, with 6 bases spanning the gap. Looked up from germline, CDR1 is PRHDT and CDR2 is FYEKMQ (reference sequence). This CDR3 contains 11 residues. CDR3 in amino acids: CASSSRDEQYF. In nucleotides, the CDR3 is TGTGCCAGCAGCTCACGAGACGAGCAGTACTTC.

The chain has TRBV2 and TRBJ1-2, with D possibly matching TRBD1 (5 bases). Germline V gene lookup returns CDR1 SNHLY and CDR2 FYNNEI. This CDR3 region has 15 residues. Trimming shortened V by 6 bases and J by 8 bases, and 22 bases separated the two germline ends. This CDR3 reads CASRRGHVTFGGYTF. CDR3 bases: TGTGCCAGCAGACGAGGACATGTCACATTCGGAGGCTACACCTTC.

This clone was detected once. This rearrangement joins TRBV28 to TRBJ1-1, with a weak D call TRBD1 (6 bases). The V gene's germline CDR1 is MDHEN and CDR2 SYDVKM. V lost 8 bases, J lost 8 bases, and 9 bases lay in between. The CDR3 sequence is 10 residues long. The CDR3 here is CASGDREAFF. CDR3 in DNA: TGTGCCAGCGGTGACAGGGAAGCTTTCTTT.

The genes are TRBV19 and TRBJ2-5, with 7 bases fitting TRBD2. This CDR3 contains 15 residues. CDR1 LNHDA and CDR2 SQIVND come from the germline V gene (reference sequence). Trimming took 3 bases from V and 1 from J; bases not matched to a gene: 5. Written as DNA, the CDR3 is TGTGCCAGTAGTATGGCTACTAGCGCCCAAGAGACCCAGTACTTC. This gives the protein CASSMATSAQETQYF. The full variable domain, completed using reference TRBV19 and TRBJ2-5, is DGGITQSPKYLFRKEGQNVTLSCEQNLNHDAMYWYRQDPGQGLRLIYYSQIVNDFQKGDIAEGYSVSREKKESFPLTVTSAQKNPTAFYLCASSMATSAQETQYFGPGTRLLVL.

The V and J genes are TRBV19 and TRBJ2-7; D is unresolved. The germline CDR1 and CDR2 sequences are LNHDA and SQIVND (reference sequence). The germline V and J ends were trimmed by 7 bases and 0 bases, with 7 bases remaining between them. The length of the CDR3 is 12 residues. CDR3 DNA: TGTGCCAGTATATCCCCCTCCTACGAGCAGTACTTC. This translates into CASISPSYEQYF.

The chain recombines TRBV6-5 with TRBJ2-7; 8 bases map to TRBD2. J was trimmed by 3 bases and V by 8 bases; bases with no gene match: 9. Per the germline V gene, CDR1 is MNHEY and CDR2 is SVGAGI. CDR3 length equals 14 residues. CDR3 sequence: CASSSTGGGYEQYF. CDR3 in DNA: TGTGCCAGCTCTTCGACGGGAGGGGGCTACGAGCAGTACTTC.

The CDR3 sequence is CASSRKVAGGSRADTQYF. Written as DNA, the CDR3 is TGTGCCAGTAGTAGGAAGGTAGCGGGAGGTAGTAGGGCAGATACGCAGTATTTT. The chain uses TRBV19 and TRBJ2-3, with TRBD2 matching 10 bases. The CDR3 is made up of 18 amino acids. V trimming: 4 bases; J trimming: 4 bases; junction bases outside the gene matches: 14. The V gene's germline CDR1 is LNHDA and CDR2 SQIVND (reference sequence).

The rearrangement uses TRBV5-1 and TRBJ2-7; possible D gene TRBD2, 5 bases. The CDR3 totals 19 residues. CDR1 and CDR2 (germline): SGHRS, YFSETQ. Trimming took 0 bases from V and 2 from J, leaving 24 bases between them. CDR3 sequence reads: CASSLAGWRSALPTYEQYF. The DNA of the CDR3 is TGCGCCAGCAGCTTGGCTGGATGGAGGTCGGCGCTTCCAACCTACGAGCAGTACTTC.

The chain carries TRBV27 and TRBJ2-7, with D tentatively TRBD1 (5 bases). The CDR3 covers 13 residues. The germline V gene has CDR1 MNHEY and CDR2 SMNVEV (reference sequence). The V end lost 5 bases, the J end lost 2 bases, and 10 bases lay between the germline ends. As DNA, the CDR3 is TGTGCCAGCAGTGGACATGGTGCCTACGAGCAGTACTTC. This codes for CASSGHGAYEQYF.

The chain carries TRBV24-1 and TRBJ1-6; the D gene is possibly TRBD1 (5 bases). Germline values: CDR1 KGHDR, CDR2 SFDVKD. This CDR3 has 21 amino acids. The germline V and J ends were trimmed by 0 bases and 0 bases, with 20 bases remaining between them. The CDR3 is CATSDLPDSSYTSSYNSPLHF. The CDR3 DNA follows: TGTGCCACCAGTGATTTGCCCGACAGCTCTTATACGAGCTCCTATAATTCACCCCTCCACTTT.

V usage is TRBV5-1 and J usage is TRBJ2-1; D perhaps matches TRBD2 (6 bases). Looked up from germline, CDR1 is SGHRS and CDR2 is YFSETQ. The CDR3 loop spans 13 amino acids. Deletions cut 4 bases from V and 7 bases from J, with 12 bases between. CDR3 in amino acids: CASSRRVGNEQFF. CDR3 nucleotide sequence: TGCGCCAGCAGCCGGAGGGTAGGGAATGAGCAGTTCTTC. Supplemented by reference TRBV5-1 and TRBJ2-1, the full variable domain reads KAGVTQTPRYLIKTRGQQVTLSCSPISGHRSVSWYQQTPGQGLQFLFEYFSETQRNKGNFPGRFSGRQFSNSRSEMNVSTLELGDSALYLCASSRRVGNEQFFGPGTRLTVL.